This is a list of T cell receptor beta chains from one sample in a study of blood T cell repertoires in COVID-19. Libraries were prepared by immunoSEQ multiplex PCR; TCRdb keeps only in-frame clonotypes and omits some of them. The sample consists of approximately 290,000 clones, roughly 85% of them appearing once. Sequencing was done on a sample of PBMCs or T cells enriched from blood (not recorded which). All receptors come from a woman aged 25 to 39 who had recovered from COVID-19. Each CDR3 is given with its conserved first and last residue. The D gene is left open where the match is weak. Where a row states a size, it is once, few, many or the class of an expanded clone; other rows omit it.

J,size,V,D,DNA,CDR3
TRBJ1-3,-,TRBV6-5,-,TGTGCCAGCAGGGAGGGGGGGTCCCCTGGAAACACCATATATTTT,CASREGGSPGNTIYF
TRBJ1-2,few,TRBV25-1,TRBD1,TGTGCCAGCAGTGAAAGAGAGGGACAGGGCTACACCTTC,CASSEREGQGYTF
TRBJ1-4,-,TRBV2,TRBD1,TGTGCCAGCAGCGACAGGGACCGGAATGAAAAACTGTTTTTT,CASSDRDRNEKLFF
TRBJ2-2,-,TRBV5-4,TRBD1,TGTGCCAGCAGCTTGTCCGGGACAGGGAACACCGGGGAGCTGTTTTTT,CASSLSGTGNTGELFF
TRBJ2-5,-,TRBV13,TRBD2,TGTGCCAGCAGCTTCGCGGGGGGCCAAGAGACCCAGTACTTC,CASSFAGGQETQYF
TRBJ2-1,-,TRBV14,-,TGTGCCAGCAGCCGGGCTAGCGCAGAAGGGCAGTTCTTC,CASSRASAEGQFF
TRBJ2-5,-,TRBV10-3,TRBD2,TGTGCCACCAGACTAGCGGGGGACCAAGAGACCCAGTACTTC,CATRLAGDQETQYF
TRBJ2-7,-,TRBV7-7,TRBD1,TGTGCCAGCAGCTTAGGCCAGGGGGTCAACTACGAGCAGTACTTC,CASSLGQGVNYEQYF
TRBJ1-1,-,TRBV21-1,-,TGTGCCAGCAGCAAAGACAGGGGCATGGGCACTGAAGCTTTCTTT,CASSKDRGMGTEAFF
TRBJ2-1,-,TRBV6-4,-,TGTGCCAGCAGCACAAAAATAACAGGGAGGGCCTCCGAGCAGTTCTTC,CASSTKITGRASEQFF
TRBJ1-6,-,TRBV9,-,TGTGCCAGCAGCGTAGTGGCAAATAATTCACCCCTCCACTTT,CASSVVANNSPLHF
TRBJ2-1,few,TRBV15,TRBD2,TGTGCCACCAGCAGAGATTTTGGGGGACTAGCGGGAGGGTCTGGGGTCAATGAGCAGTTCTTC,CATSRDFGGLAGGSGVNEQFF
TRBJ2-7,-,TRBV29-1,TRBD2,TGCAGCGTCCGACTAGCGGGACCAAGCTCCTACGAGCAGTACTTC,CSVRLAGPSSYEQYF
TRBJ2-1,once,TRBV20-1,-,TGCAGTGCCAGGGGTATGAATGAGCAGTTCTTC,CSARGMNEQFF
TRBJ1-2,-,TRBV28,-,TGTGCCAGCAGTGCGAGGCCGATTACAAAGGGGATAGACTATGGCTACACCTTC,CASSARPITKGIDYGYTF